This passage covers 8 T cell receptor beta chains from one sample sequenced in a study of cytomegalovirus exposure and HLA in healthy donors. PCR involved 60 Vbeta and 13 Jbeta primers. Here immunoSEQ multiplex PCR was the method, and the copy in TCRdb shows in-frame clones only, minus some. The table records 180,000 or so clones, approximately 83% of them present only once. Sequencing was done on a sample of PBMCs. The receptors come from a man younger than 30 in good health and CMV-seropositive.

V is TRBV6-6 and J is TRBJ2-3, with D tentatively TRBD1 (7 bases). Germline CDR1 MNHNY, CDR2 SVGAGI (reference sequence). V was clipped by 2 bases and J by 5 bases, with 17 bases between them. The CDR3 has 16 amino acids. The CDR3 here is CASSYGGGAPRDTQYF. CDR3 DNA: TGTGCCAGCAGTTACGGAGGGGGCGCCCCTAGAGATACGCAGTATTTT.

This clone was recorded once. V is TRBV10-2 and J is TRBJ2-7; the match to TRBD2 covers 13 bases. The germline V gene has CDR1 WSHSY and CDR2 SAAADI. The junction had 17 bases not matched to a gene; V was cut back by 6 bases and J by 3 bases. The CDR3 sequence is 19 residues long. The CDR3: CASRGTSGGARPYYYEQYF. CDR3 sequence (DNA): TGCGCCAGCAGGGGAACTAGCGGGGGGGCACGTCCTTATTACTACGAGCAGTACTTC.

The chain combines TRBV29-1 with TRBJ1-1; D might be TRBD1 (5 bases). V shed 7 bases and J shed 1 base, with 13 bases lying between them. This CDR3 is 13 amino acids long. Germline CDR1 and CDR2: SQVTM and ANQGSEA. As DNA, the CDR3 is TGCAGCGCCCTTAGACAGTCGAACACTGAAGCTTTCTTT. It encodes CSALRQSNTEAFF. Together with reference TRBV29-1 and TRBJ1-1, the CDR3 gives the full variable domain: SAVISQKPSRDICQRGTSLTIQCQVDSQVTMMFWYRQQPGQSLTLIATANQGSEATYESGFVIDKFPISRPNLTFSTLTVSNMSPEDSSIYLCSALRQSNTEAFFGQGTRLTVV.

The gene calls are TRBV7-9 and TRBJ2-2, with 12 bases lining up with TRBD1. V trimming: 2 bases; J trimming: 6 bases; junction bases outside the gene matches: 7. The CDR3 loop spans 17 amino acids. The germline gives CDR1 SEHNR, CDR2 FQNEAQ (reference sequence). The CDR3, as DNA: TGTGCCAGCAGCTTACAACCGGGACAGGGGGCTGCCGGGGAGCTGTTTTTT. Translation gives CASSLQPGQGAAGELFF.

The chain carries TRBV10-2 and TRBJ1-2; 8 nucleotides line up with TRBD1. Germline values: CDR1 WSHSY, CDR2 SAAADI. The CDR3 extends over 15 amino acids. Germline trimming cut 6 bases from V and 4 bases from J; bases unmatched to any gene: 10. The CDR3 loop is CASRRGTGGIYGYTF. The DNA for the CDR3 is TGCGCCAGCAGAAGAGGAACAGGGGGAATCTATGGCTACACCTTC.

V and J are TRBV29-1 and TRBJ2-2, with TRBD1 identical over 8 bases. The CDR3 is made up of 17 amino acids. The V segment lost 4 bases and the J segment 5 bases; nucleotides outside the gene matches: 15. CDR1 is SQVTM and CDR2 is ANQGSEA in the germline V gene. CDR3 nucleotide sequence: TGCAGCGTTGGCCCCCCTAAGGGCAGGGGGCAAACCGGGGAGCTGTTTTTT. Amino acid sequence: CSVGPPKGRGQTGELFF.

This chain links TRBV5-1 with TRBJ1-2; TRBD1 aligns across 8 bases. From germline, CDR1 is SGHRS and CDR2 YFSETQ. V shed 5 bases and J 3 bases; nucleotides not matched to a gene: 6. This CDR3 is 14 amino acids long. In nucleotides, the CDR3 is TGCGCCAGCAGACTGGAACAGGGGGACTATGGCTACACCTTC. This encodes CASRLEQGDYGYTF.

The chain couples TRBV4-3 to TRBJ2-7; weak D call: TRBD2 (6 bases). CDR3 length: 16 amino acids. Trimming took 1 base from V and 6 from J, leaving 19 bases between them. Germline CDR1 is LGHNA and CDR2 is YSLEER. The CDR3 spells CASSQAAGPLPSEQYF. In nucleotides, the CDR3 is TGCGCCAGCAGCCAAGCGGCGGGGCCTCTACCTTCCGAGCAGTACTTC.